The 27 T cell receptor beta chains given below trace back to one sample, sequenced in a study of cytomegalovirus exposure and HLA in healthy donors (dated by TCRdb to 2016 to 2017). The library was prepared using the immunoSEQ multiplex PCR assay. For the multiplex PCR, a mixture combining 60 forward primers for TCR Vbeta segments and 13 reverse primers for TCR Jbeta segments was used. The immuneACCESS repertoire file appears here via TCRdb, limited to in-frame rearrangements. These files lack a portion of the clones; in checked studies, under half of the deficit traces to unresolved V genes, and the cause of the others is not known. The sample table lists 110,000 or so clones, around 77% of them with a count of one. The ten largest clones capture 5.4% of the sample. The sample taken for sequencing was PBMCs. The receptors stem from a woman between 25 and 40 years old in good health and CMV-seropositive.

The chain combines TRBV6-5 with TRBJ1-2; D is possibly TRBD1 (5 bases). The CDR3 is 12 residues long. The germline V gene encodes CDR1 MNHEY and CDR2 SVGAGI. V was shortened by 6 bases and J by 5 bases, with 10 bases between the two germline ends. The CDR3 reads CASSSPGYGYTF. The CDR3 region has the DNA TGTGCCAGCAGCTCCCCAGGGTATGGCTACACCTTC.

The V gene is TRBV10-1, the J gene TRBJ1-2; perhaps TRBD1 as D (5 bases). The V end lost 0 bases, the J end lost 3 bases, and 5 bases lay between the germline ends. The CDR3 is 13 amino acids. CDR1 WNHNN and CDR2 SYGVQD come from the germline V gene (reference sequence). The CDR3 bases are TGCGCCAGCAGTGAGTCAGGGGACTATGGCTACACCTTC. Translated, it gives CASSESGDYGYTF.

The chain couples TRBV6-4 to TRBJ2-2, with TRBD2 matching 10 bases. Trimming at V came to 4 bases and at J to 3 bases, leaving 11 bases not matched to a gene. Germline-derived CDR1 and CDR2 are MRHNA and SNTAGT. This CDR3 is 18 amino acids long. CDR3 in amino acids: CASSAAPIAGGHTGELFF. Written as DNA, the CDR3 is TGTGCCAGCAGTGCTGCCCCTATAGCGGGAGGACACACCGGGGAGCTGTTTTTT.

In nucleotides, the CDR3 is TGTGCCAGCTCACCACCGGGGGGAAGCTCCTACAATGAGCAGTTCTTC. As protein: CASSPPGGSSYNEQFF. The chain links TRBV18 to TRBJ2-1, with a possible D match to TRBD2 (6 bases). CDR3 length equals 16 residues. Germline V lookup: CDR1 KGHSH, CDR2 LQKENI. With 0 bases removed from V and 0 bases from J, the gap between germline ends came to 9 bases.

The V gene is TRBV25-1, the J gene TRBJ1-5, with D unresolved. Looked up from germline, CDR1 is MGHDK and CDR2 is SYGVNS. V was pared by 7 bases and J by 8 bases, with 6 bases between. This CDR3 contains 10 residues. This chain's CDR3 is CASNREPQHF. The CDR3 DNA sequence: TGTGCCAGCAATCGGGAGCCCCAGCATTTT. Supplemented by reference TRBV25-1 and TRBJ1-5, the full variable domain reads EADIYQTPRYLVIGTGKKITLECSQTMGHDKMYWYQQDPGMELHLIHYSYGVNSTEKGDLSSESTVSRIRTEHFPLTLESARPSHTSQYLCASNREPQHFGDGTRLSIL.

The V gene is TRBV7-8, the J gene TRBJ2-2; the match to TRBD2 covers 7 bases. The V and J ends lost 4 bases and 2 bases, in that order; junction bases with no gene match: 1. The CDR3 is made up of 14 amino acids. Germline assignment: CDR1 SGHVS and CDR2 FQNEAQ. The CDR3 region has the DNA TGTGCCAGCAGCTGGGGGGGTAACACCGGGGAGCTGTTTTTT. It translates to CASSWGGNTGELFF.

This clone was seen more than once but under ten times. The chain is built from TRBV6-5 and TRBJ1-2; a possible D gene is TRBD1 (6 bases). Deletions cut 2 bases from V and 0 bases from J, with 10 bases between. From germline, CDR1 is MNHEY and CDR2 SVGAGI. The CDR3 loop spans 15 amino acids. The CDR3 coding sequence is TGTGCCAGCAGTTACCTGGGACAAACTAACTATGGCTACACCTTC. Its translation: CASSYLGQTNYGYTF.

The chain joins TRBV19 to TRBJ1-5; a possible D gene is TRBD1 (5 bases). Trimming stripped 10 bases from V and 4 bases from J, with 11 bases between. Germline CDR1 is LNHDA and CDR2 is SQIVND (reference sequence). This CDR3 spans 12 amino acids. CDR3 nucleotides: TGTGCCACCAATCGGGGGAATCAGCCCCAGCATTTT. This encodes CATNRGNQPQHF.

The chain couples TRBV6-6 to TRBJ2-1, with 7 bases matching TRBD2. J was trimmed by 7 bases and V by 10 bases; bases with no gene match: 4. This CDR3 region has 11 residues. Per the germline V gene, CDR1 is MNHNY and CDR2 is SVGAGI (reference sequence). Here the CDR3 DNA reads TGTGCCACCCTGGGGGGGAATGAGCAGTTCTTC. Protein sequence: CATLGGNEQFF.

The chain combines TRBV5-5 with TRBJ2-7, with TRBD1 matching over 10 bases. The CDR3 consists of 15 residues. From germline, CDR1 is SGHKS and CDR2 YYEKEE (reference sequence). V lost 4 bases, J lost 0 bases, and 4 bases stayed unmatched. The CDR3 is CASSLRDRGSYEQYF. In DNA, the CDR3 is TGTGCCAGCAGCCTCCGGGACAGGGGCTCCTACGAGCAGTACTTC.

The rearrangement joins TRBV18 to TRBJ2-5; 11 nucleotides line up with TRBD2. V lost 6 bases and J lost 2; bases outside the gene matches: 2. This CDR3 contains 14 residues. Germline CDR1 and CDR2: KGHSH and LQKENI. CDR3 sequence: CASSRLAGQETQYF. The CDR3 bases are TGTGCCAGCTCGCGACTAGCGGGGCAAGAGACCCAGTACTTC.

The CDR3 loop reads CAVLLAGEQFF. The CDR3 region has the DNA TGTGCCGTCTTACTAGCGGGTGAGCAGTTCTTC. The chain uses TRBV10-3 and TRBJ2-1, with TRBD2 matching over 9 bases. The CDR3 has 11 residues. The ends lost 11 bases at V and 9 bases at J; junction bases unmatched: 5. In germline, CDR1 is ENHRY, CDR2 SYGVKD.

The chain is built from TRBV10-3 and TRBJ1-1; no firm D call. V lost 5 bases and J lost 1, with 17 bases in between. Germline V gene sequence: CDR1 ENHRY, CDR2 SYGVKD. This CDR3 is built from 16 residues. The CDR3 here is CAISPRLGSGNTEAFF. DNA of the CDR3: TGTGCCATCAGTCCGCGCCTTGGGTCAGGGAACACTGAAGCTTTCTTT.

This clone appeared once. The J gene is TRBJ2-1, the V gene TRBV7-3, with D tentatively TRBD2 (5 bases). V was pared by 0 bases and J by 10 bases, with 10 bases between. The CDR3 runs 13 residues. The germline V gene has CDR1 SGHTA and CDR2 FQGTGA. The CDR3 nucleotides are TGTGCCAGCAGCTTAACCGATAGAGGGGAGCAGTTCTTC. Encoded protein: CASSLTDRGEQFF. The variable domain in full, with the rest retrieved from reference TRBV7-3 and TRBJ2-1, is GAGVSQTPSNKVTEKGKYVELRCDPISGHTALYWYRQSLGQGPEFLIYFQGTGAADDSGLPNDRFFAVRPEGSVSTLKIQRTERGDSAVYLCASSLTDRGEQFFGPGTRLTVL.

J is TRBJ1-4 and V is TRBV6-5; TRBD1 aligns across 7 bases. V dropped 4 bases and J dropped 7; count of bases not matched to a gene: 9. There are 15 residues in the CDR3. From germline, CDR1 is MNHEY and CDR2 SVGAGI. The DNA of the CDR3 is TGTGCCAGCAGTTCACAGACAGGGCGGGCTGAAAAACTGTTTTTT. Translated, it gives CASSSQTGRAEKLFF.

This chain uses TRBV29-1 with TRBJ2-7; 7 nucleotides match TRBD2. Germline CDR1 and CDR2: SQVTM and ANQGSEA. Losses at the gene ends were 7 bases for V and 5 bases for J; bases not matched to a gene: 17. The CDR3 has 15 residues. CDR3: CSGLKAGTGKNEQYF. DNA for the CDR3: TGCAGCGGCCTAAAAGCGGGAACCGGTAAGAACGAGCAGTACTTC.

J is TRBJ1-6 and V is TRBV7-6, with no clear D. Germline V gives CDR1 SGHVS, CDR2 FNYEAQ. The CDR3 extends over 13 amino acids. Trimming cost V 2 bases and J 11 bases, with 10 bases left between them. The CDR3 nucleotides are TGTGCCAGCAGCTTAATGGAGGGCACACCCCTCCACTTT. Protein sequence: CASSLMEGTPLHF.

The rearrangement links TRBV29-1 to TRBJ2-3; TRBD2 aligns across 7 bases. Germline CDR1 and CDR2: SQVTM and ANQGSEA. The CDR3 has 13 amino acids. V shed 7 bases and J 2 bases; nucleotides not matched to a gene: 6. CDR3 bases: TGCAGCGCCCGGACTAGTTTCACAGATACGCAGTATTTT. It encodes CSARTSFTDTQYF.

This chain joins TRBV4-2 and TRBJ2-5; TRBD2 is a possible D gene (5 bases). The CDR3 is 14 residues long. V was pared by 1 base and J by 0 bases, with 6 bases between. The germline V gene encodes CDR1 LGHNA and CDR2 YNFKEQ. As DNA, the CDR3 is TGTGCCAGCAGCCAAGCGACTAACCAAGAGACCCAGTACTTC. This encodes CASSQATNQETQYF.

The chain combines TRBV4-1 with TRBJ1-1, with TRBD1 as a possible D gene (5 bases). Germline-derived CDR1 and CDR2 are MGHRA and YSYEKL. Trimming cost V 0 bases and J 1 base, with 21 bases left between them. There are 19 residues in the CDR3. CDR3 amino acids: CASSQESVRTRTRNTEAFF. CDR3 bases: TGCGCCAGCAGCCAAGAAAGCGTTAGGACAAGGACCCGGAACACTGAAGCTTTCTTT.

This clone was detected a few times. The chain combines TRBV4-1 with TRBJ1-4; the D gene is possibly TRBD1 (5 bases). V gave up 0 bases and J gave up 7 bases, with 12 bases separating them. Germline CDR1 is MGHRA and CDR2 is YSYEKL. This CDR3 has 15 amino acids. The CDR3, as DNA: TGCGCCAGCAGCCAAGAGGAGCAGGGAAGTGAAAAACTGTTTTTT. It encodes CASSQEEQGSEKLFF.

This rearrangement joins TRBV11-2 to TRBJ2-1, with a tentative D call TRBD2 (5 bases). The V gene lost 0 bases and the J gene lost 4 bases, with 7 bases spanning the gap. Germline CDR1 SGHAT, CDR2 FQNNGV. This CDR3 region has 14 residues. DNA of the CDR3: TGTGCCAGCAGCTTAGATAGCGCGTACAATGAGCAGTTCTTC. Protein sequence: CASSLDSAYNEQFF.

CDR3 amino acids: CASSRTGGVRVGELFF. The CDR3 nucleotides read TGTGCCAGCAGTAGGACAGGGGGCGTCCGGGTCGGGGAGCTGTTTTTT. The V gene is TRBV27, the J gene TRBJ2-2; 11 nucleotides line up with TRBD1. Per the germline V gene, CDR1 is MNHEY and CDR2 is SMNVEV (reference sequence). CDR3 length: 16 amino acids. Trimming took 5 bases from V and 7 from J; bases not matched to a gene: 9.

The gene calls are TRBV11-2 and TRBJ1-1; TRBD1 might be the D (5 bases). This CDR3 is 18 amino acids long. Germline V CDR1 and CDR2: SGHAT, FQNNGV. Trimming pared 3 bases from V and 2 bases from J, leaving 22 bases between. The CDR3 nucleotides are TGTGCCAGCAGCTTTTCTCCAGGCAGGGATGTGGTAAACACTGAAGCTTTCTTT. Translated, it gives CASSFSPGRDVVNTEAFF.

The J gene is TRBJ2-5, the V gene TRBV13; D possibly corresponds to TRBD1 (6 bases). The CDR3 runs 14 residues. Germline-derived CDR1 and CDR2 are PRHDT and FYEKMQ (reference sequence). Between the trimmed V and J ends, which lost 2 bases and 5 bases, there was a span of 12 bases. For the CDR3, the DNA is TGTGCCAGCAGCTTACTGGGGGCCCTTGAGACCCAGTACTTC. It codes for CASSLLGALETQYF.

The V and J genes are TRBV6-5 and TRBJ2-3; 14 bases line up with TRBD2. CDR1 is MNHEY, CDR2 SVGAGI, per germline. V shed 8 bases and J 4 bases; nucleotides not matched to a gene: 5. The CDR3 sequence is 15 residues long. CDR3 bases: TGTGCCAGCTCGACTAGCGGGGGGGCCTCAGATACGCAGTATTTT. Encoded protein: CASSTSGGASDTQYF.

The V gene is TRBV6-5, the J gene TRBJ2-3; 8 bases agree with TRBD2. V shed 7 bases, J shed 5 bases, and the junction held 11 bases outside the gene matches. The CDR3 loop spans 15 amino acids. CDR1 and CDR2 (germline): MNHEY, SVGAGI. Here the CDR3 DNA reads TGTGCCAGCACCGAACCAACTAGCGGCGGAGATACGCAGTATTTT. Translating gives CASTEPTSGGDTQYF.